One and the same sample provided the 23 T cell receptor beta chains below, sequenced in a study of blood T cell repertoires in COVID-19. Libraries were prepared by immunoSEQ multiplex PCR; TCRdb keeps only in-frame clonotypes and omits some of them. The data contain under 500,000 clones, 87% of them singletons. The specimen was PBMCs or T cells enriched from blood (not recorded which). These receptors were obtained from a young woman with acute COVID-19.

DNA for the CDR3: TGTGCCAGCAGGGACAGGGAGGCCGAGCAGTACTTC. Translating it yields CASRDREAEQYF. The chain couples TRBV27 to TRBJ2-7; 8 positions agree with TRBD1. The CDR3 runs 12 residues. Per the germline V gene, CDR1 is MNHEY and CDR2 is SMNVEV (reference sequence). V gave up 6 bases and J gave up 6 bases; unmatched junction bases: 4.

This clone came up a few times. This chain joins TRBV5-4 and TRBJ1-2, with D maybe TRBD1 (6 bases). Germline V gene data show CDR1 as SGHNT and CDR2 as YYREEE (reference sequence). The V end was cut by 3 bases, the J end by 1 base, with 13 bases between. The CDR3 length is 15 residues. Here the CDR3 reads CASSYRTELNYGYTF. The CDR3 DNA sequence: TGTGCCAGCAGCTACAGGACAGAGCTTAACTATGGCTACACCTTC.

V and J are TRBV7-9 and TRBJ2-1; D might be TRBD2 (5 bases). The CDR3 contains 19 residues. V was cut by 1 base and J by 0 bases, with 19 bases left in between. CDR1 is SEHNR, CDR2 FQNEAQ, per germline (reference sequence). CDR3 DNA sequence: TGTGCCAGCAGCTTAGTCCCTCACTTGGCTGGAGGCTCCTACAATGAGCAGTTCTTC. As protein: CASSLVPHLAGGSYNEQFF.

V gene TRBV28 combines with J gene TRBJ1-1; D ambiguous. V lost 5 bases and J lost 0, with 16 bases in between. The CDR3 has 16 residues. Germline V gene sequence: CDR1 MDHEN, CDR2 SYDVKM. The CDR3: CASSPTAGYMNTEAFF. DNA of the CDR3: TGTGCCAGCAGTCCGACGGCGGGGTATATGAACACTGAAGCTTTCTTT.

This clone was counted a few times. The rearrangement links TRBV28 to TRBJ2-7; no reliable D call. This CDR3 comprises 13 residues. V shed 3 bases and J shed 4 bases, with 10 bases lying between them. Germline V gene lookup returns CDR1 MDHEN and CDR2 SYDVKM. In nucleotides, the CDR3 is TGTGCCAGCAGTTTTTCTCTCTTGTACGAGCAGTACTTC. Translated, it gives CASSFSLLYEQYF.

V and J are TRBV2 and TRBJ1-1; TRBD1 aligns across 7 bases. Germline CDR1 is SNHLY and CDR2 is FYNNEI. V lost 4 bases and J lost 0; bases outside the gene matches: 8. CDR3 length: 16 residues. Written as DNA, the CDR3 is TGTGCCAGCAGTGTACAGGGGCCCCGCATGAACACTGAAGCTTTCTTT. This gives the protein CASSVQGPRMNTEAFF.

The J gene is TRBJ2-7, the V gene TRBV2, with D uncertain. This CDR3 has 13 residues. Germline V gives CDR1 SNHLY, CDR2 FYNNEI. The V end lost 1 base, the J end lost 6 bases, and 10 bases lay between the germline ends. The CDR3 sequence is CASSEGAVGEQYF. CDR3 DNA: TGTGCCAGCAGTGAAGGGGCTGTTGGCGAGCAGTACTTC.

The chain couples TRBV7-2 to TRBJ1-2, with D possibly matching TRBD1 (5 bases). Germline loops: CDR1 SGHTA, CDR2 FQGNSA. This CDR3 has 14 residues. Trimming pared 2 bases from V and 7 bases from J, leaving 14 bases between. Here the CDR3 DNA reads TGTGCCAGCAGCTTACAAGGAGACAGACGTGGCTACACCTTC. Its translation is CASSLQGDRRGYTF.

The chain uses TRBV19 and TRBJ2-2; D is unclear. CDR1 is LNHDA and CDR2 is SQIVND in the germline V gene (reference sequence). The CDR3 has 10 residues. V was trimmed by 10 bases and J by 7 bases, leaving 7 bases between them. For the CDR3, the DNA is TGTGCCACCCTGAGCGGGGAGCTGTTTTTT. Residues: CATLSGELFF.

V usage is TRBV25-1 and J usage is TRBJ1-2; D ambiguous. In germline, CDR1 is MGHDK, CDR2 SYGVNS. Trimming removed 8 bases from V and 4 bases from J, with 14 bases in between. This CDR3 is built from 13 residues. DNA of the CDR3: TGTGCCAGCCGCCTGGAGGGCAGCTATGGCTACACCTTC. This gives the protein CASRLEGSYGYTF.

The rearrangement links TRBV5-1 to TRBJ1-4, with D perhaps matching TRBD1 (5 bases). Deletions cut 4 bases from V and 6 bases from J, with 16 bases between. CDR1 is SGHRS and CDR2 is YFSETQ in the germline V gene. CDR3 length equals 15 residues. In DNA form, the CDR3 reads TGCGCCAGCAGCCCGGGGGACGGCGGAGATGAAAAACTGTTTTTT. The encoded protein is CASSPGDGGDEKLFF.

This chain joins TRBV7-6 and TRBJ1-1; D call uncertain. V was clipped by 5 bases and J by 5 bases, with 15 bases between them. This CDR3 contains 14 residues. The germline V gene has CDR1 SGHVS and CDR2 FNYEAQ. The CDR3 here is CASSPSAGWTEAFF. The DNA for the CDR3 is TGTGCCAGCAGCCCGTCCGCGGGTTGGACTGAAGCTTTCTTT.

V is TRBV11-2 and J is TRBJ2-5; perhaps TRBD2 as D (6 bases). CDR3 length: 15 amino acids. CDR1 is SGHAT and CDR2 is FQNNGV in the germline V gene. V was cut by 3 bases and J by 2 bases, with 13 bases left in between. CDR3 residues: CASSLNWRGQETQYF. The CDR3 region has the DNA TGTGCCAGCAGCTTGAATTGGCGGGGACAAGAGACCCAGTACTTC. The full variable domain, in which reference TRBV11-2 and TRBJ2-5 provide the parts outside the CDR3, is EAGVAQSPRYKIIEKRQSVAFWCNPISGHATLYWYQQILGQGPKLLIQFQNNGVVDDSQLPKDRFSAERLKGVDSTLKIQPAKLEDSAVYLCASSLNWRGQETQYFGPGTRLLVL.

The chain uses TRBV19 and TRBJ2-7; the match to TRBD1 covers 10 bases. The CDR3 has 15 amino acids. The V gene end was trimmed by 3 bases and the J gene end by 4 bases; junction bases not matched to a gene: 6. CDR1 LNHDA and CDR2 SQIVND come from the germline V gene (reference sequence). The CDR3 DNA is TGTGCCAGTAGTATGGGGGACAGGGGAAGGTACGAGCAGTACTTC. Its protein is CASSMGDRGRYEQYF. The full variable domain, in which reference TRBV19 and TRBJ2-7 provide the parts outside the CDR3, is DGGITQSPKYLFRKEGQNVTLSCEQNLNHDAMYWYRQDPGQGLRLIYYSQIVNDFQKGDIAEGYSVSREKKESFPLTVTSAQKNPTAFYLCASSMGDRGRYEQYFGPGTRLTVT.

This clone was found a few times. The genes are TRBV10-3 and TRBJ2-7, with 10 bases matching TRBD1. The J segment lost 6 bases and the V segment lost 4 bases, leaving 9 bases of the junction unmatched. The V gene's germline CDR1 is ENHRY and CDR2 SYGVKD. The CDR3 contains 15 residues. This chain's CDR3 is CAISAGGQGTVEQYF. DNA for the CDR3: TGTGCCATCAGTGCTGGGGGACAGGGGACGGTCGAGCAGTACTTC.

The sample holds one count of this clone. This sequence joins TRBV3-1 (or the pseudogene TRBV3-2) and TRBJ2-5, with D perhaps TRBD1 (5 bases). The V gene's germline CDR1 is LGHDT and CDR2 YNNKEL (reference sequence). The V gene lost 2 bases and the J gene lost 2 bases, with 9 bases spanning the gap. The CDR3 runs to 14 residues. This chain's CDR3 is CASSQQDIQETQYF. The CDR3 DNA reads TGTGCCAGCAGCCAACAGGACATACAAGAGACCCAGTACTTC.

J is TRBJ1-6 and V is TRBV6-5; D may be TRBD1 (5 bases). The CDR3 is made up of 12 amino acids. The germline CDR1 and CDR2 sequences are MNHEY and SVGAGI. V was pared by 7 bases and J by 6 bases, with 7 bases between. CDR3: CASKGPNSPLHF. The CDR3 nucleotides read TGTGCCAGCAAGGGGCCTAATTCACCCCTCCACTTT.

The chain uses TRBV5-1 and TRBJ2-7; perhaps TRBD1 as D (6 bases). The V end was cut by 6 bases, the J end by 2 bases, with 18 bases between. This CDR3 contains 15 residues. Per germline, CDR1 SGHRS and CDR2 YFSETQ. The CDR3 nucleotides read TGCGCCAGCACCCGAACGACAGGACCAACCTACGAGCAGTACTTC. Its protein product is CASTRTTGPTYEQYF.

The chain carries TRBV1 and TRBJ2-7; the DNA was not used to check the table's D call, TRBD2. TRBV1 is assigned pseudogene status. The CDR3 loop spans 17 amino acids. The CDR3: CTSSRGEWGLTSYEQYF. In DNA, the CDR3 is TGCACCAGCAGCCGGGGGGAGTGGGGCCTAACCTCCTACGAGCAGTACTTC.

The genes are TRBV27 and TRBJ1-2, with D tentatively TRBD1 (6 bases). With 6 bases removed from V and 1 base from J, the gap between germline ends came to 12 bases. The germline V gene has CDR1 MNHEY and CDR2 SMNVEV (reference sequence). The CDR3 has 14 amino acids. In DNA, the CDR3 is TGTGCCAGCAGGGCGGGGGGCCTTAACTATGGCTACACCTTC. This translates into CASRAGGLNYGYTF.

The chain links TRBV7-9 to TRBJ1-2; D not resolved. This CDR3 is built from 15 residues. The germline V gene encodes CDR1 SEHNR and CDR2 FQNEAQ (reference sequence). V was clipped by 1 base and J by 3 bases, with 12 bases between them. The CDR3 here is CASSLGGSPDYGYTF. The CDR3 region has the DNA TGTGCCAGCAGCTTAGGAGGTTCTCCCGACTATGGCTACACCTTC.

The table lists this clone with a few counts. The gene calls are TRBV27 and TRBJ2-6, with 7 bases lining up with TRBD2. Per germline, CDR1 MNHEY and CDR2 SMNVEV (reference sequence). This CDR3 comprises 14 residues. Germline trimming cut 5 bases from V and 3 bases from J; bases unmatched to any gene: 1. The CDR3 region has the DNA TGTGCCAGCAGTGGGGGGGTTGGGGCCAACGTCCTGACTTTC. Protein sequence: CASSGGVGANVLTF.

The gene calls are TRBV11-3 and TRBJ2-1; D is perhaps TRBD1 (5 bases). The length of the CDR3 is 17 residues. V lost 1 base to trimming and J lost 9 bases, with 22 bases between them. Germline V gives CDR1 SGHNT, CDR2 YENEEA. Here the CDR3 DNA reads TGTGCCAGCAGCTTAGTTGTTGGGGCCAACATCCCCAGTGAGCAGTTCTTC. Translation: CASSLVVGANIPSEQFF. The entire variable domain, with the rest obtained from reference TRBV11-3 and TRBJ2-1, is as follows: EAGVVQSPRYKIIEKKQPVAFWCNPISGHNTLYWYLQNLGQGPELLIRYENEEAVDDSQLPKDRFSAERLKGVDSTLKIQPAELGDSAVYLCASSLVVGANIPSEQFFGPGTRLTVL.